The clone carrying this T cell receptor (beta chain) was counted between two and nine times. Antigen: not known. This entry is derived from a study of CD8 T cells in ankylosing spondylitis. General observations from the study: Prior literature has documented some motif variants in synovial fluid and blood from reactive arthritis.

The V and J ends lost 6 bases and 0 bases, in that order; junction bases with no gene match: 10. This CDR3 spans 18 amino acids. CDR1 and CDR2 from the germline V gene are MDHEN and SYDVKM. One entry per CDR3 protein results from TCRdb running MiXCR on the 5' RACE reads. The repertoire consists of 350,000 to 400,000 distinct CDR3 sequences, with approximately 22% occurring once and the leading ten covering about an eighth. Sequenced material: blood, either unsorted or a sorted T cell fraction (not recorded which). The rearrangement uses TRBV28 and TRBJ2-6, with 8 positions matching TRBD1. The clonotype was recovered from a male donor with ankylosing spondylitis or in good health (not recorded which). CDR3 loop: CASRRTGTGLSGANVLTF. As DNA, the CDR3 is TGTGCCAGCAGGCGTACCGGGACAGGACTCTCTGGGGCCAACGTCCTGACTTTC.